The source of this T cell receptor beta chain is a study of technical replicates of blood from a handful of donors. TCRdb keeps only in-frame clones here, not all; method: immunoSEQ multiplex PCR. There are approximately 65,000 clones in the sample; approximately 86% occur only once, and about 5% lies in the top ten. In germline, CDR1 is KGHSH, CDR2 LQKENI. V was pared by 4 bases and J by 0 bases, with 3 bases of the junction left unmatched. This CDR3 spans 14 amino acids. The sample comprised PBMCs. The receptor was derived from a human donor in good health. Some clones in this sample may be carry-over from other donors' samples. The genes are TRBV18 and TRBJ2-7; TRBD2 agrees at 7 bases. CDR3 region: CASSLGGISYEQYF. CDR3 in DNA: TGTGCCAGCTCACTCGGGGGGATCTCCTACGAGCAGTACTTC.